This entry describes one TCR beta chain. This sample stems from a study of OX40 agonist ivuxolimab in advanced cancers. The CDR3 spans 14 residues. Per germline, CDR1 PRHDT and CDR2 FYEKMQ (reference sequence). The V end lost 3 bases, the J end lost 4 bases, and 12 bases lay between the germline ends. The assay was immunoSEQ multiplex PCR, and TCRdb's table has in-frame clones only and misses some. The sample lists 20,000 to 25,000 clones, 80% to 95% occurring once. The source material was CD4+ or CD8+ T cells sorted from blood, sampled in a trial of the OX40 agonist ivuxolimab. V usage is TRBV13 and J usage is TRBJ1-1; tentatively, D is TRBD1 (5 bases). This sequence originates from an adult with an advanced solid tumor such as melanoma, head and neck, liver or kidney cancer. The CDR3 DNA reads as TGTGCCAGCAGCTTTCGGGCAGGGAGCACTGAAGCTTTCTTT. Its protein is CASSFRAGSTEAFF. The full variable domain, its missing parts supplied by reference TRBV13 and TRBJ1-1, is AAGVIQSPRHLIKEKRETATLKCYPIPRHDTVYWYQQGPGQDPQFLISFYEKMQSDKGSIPDRFSAQQFSDYHSELNMSSLELGDSALYFCASSFRAGSTEAFFGQGTRLTVV.